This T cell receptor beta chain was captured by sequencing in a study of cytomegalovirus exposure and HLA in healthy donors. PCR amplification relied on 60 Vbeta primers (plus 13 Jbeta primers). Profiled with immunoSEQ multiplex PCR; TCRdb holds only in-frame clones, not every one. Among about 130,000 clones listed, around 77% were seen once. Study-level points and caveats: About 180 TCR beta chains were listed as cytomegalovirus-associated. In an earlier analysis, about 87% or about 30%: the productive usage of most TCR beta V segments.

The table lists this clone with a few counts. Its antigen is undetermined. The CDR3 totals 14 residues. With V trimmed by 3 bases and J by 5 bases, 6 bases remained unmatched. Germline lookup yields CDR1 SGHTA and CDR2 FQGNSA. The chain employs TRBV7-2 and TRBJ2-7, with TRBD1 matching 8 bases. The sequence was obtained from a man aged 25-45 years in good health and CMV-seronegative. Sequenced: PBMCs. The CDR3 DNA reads TGTGCCAGCAGCTTGGGCAGGGGGCTCAACGAGCAGTACTTC. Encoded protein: CASSLGRGLNEQYF.